Here is one T cell receptor (beta chain) with its context. Its antigen is undetermined. The junction had 5 bases not matched to a gene; V was cut back by 4 bases and J by 2 bases. The CDR3 is made up of 16 amino acids. Germline V CDR1 and CDR2: SEHNR, FQNEAQ (reference sequence). This sample is drawn from a study of T cell repertoires in cytomegalovirus infection. Study observations and caveats: CMV-specific TCR beta clonotypes restricted by HLA-C dominated the ex vivo response.

TCRdb independently ran MiXCR on the reads; one entry per CDR3 protein. The sample consists of around 200,000 distinct CDR3 sequences, 35% to 40% of them appearing once. The receptor was isolated from a human donor in good health (CMV status not recorded). Some clones in this sample may be carry-over from other donors' samples. Here the sequenced sample was CD8+ T cells from cultured PBMCs, taken from culture after CMV antigen stimulation. The chain links TRBV7-9 to TRBJ2-1; 10 bases fit TRBD1. DNA for the CDR3: TGTGCCAGCAGCTCCAGGGACAGGGGCGCCTACAATGAGCAGTTCTTC. This translates into CASSSRDRGAYNEQFF.